One and the same sample provided the 14 T cell receptor beta chains below, sequenced in a study of glioma-infiltrating T cells after dendritic cell vaccination. Clones were sequenced by immunoSEQ multiplex PCR, and TCRdb holds only the in-frame ones, with some missing. The top ten hold about 9% of the sample, which has 60,000 to 70,000 clones, approximately 85% seen once. Sequencing used blood, obtained before dendritic cell vaccination. The receptor source for this set is a human donor with glioblastoma.

The V call is TRBV28, the J call TRBJ1-4, with 7 bases lining up with TRBD1. The V gene end was trimmed by 6 bases and the J gene end by 2 bases; junction bases not matched to a gene: 6. CDR3 size: 15 residues. Per germline, CDR1 MDHEN and CDR2 SYDVKM. The CDR3 DNA reads TGTGCCAGCAGGACAACCAGGGGGACTAATGAAAAACTGTTTTTT. Protein: CASRTTRGTNEKLFF.

J is TRBJ1-5 and V is TRBV27, with TRBD1 as a possible D gene (5 bases). Deletions cut 5 bases from V and 8 bases from J, with 16 bases between. The CDR3 runs to 14 residues. The germline V gene encodes CDR1 MNHEY and CDR2 SMNVEV (reference sequence). In DNA, the CDR3 is TGTGCCAGCAGTACATTAGGGGAGGGTAAGCCCCAGCATTTT. This translates into CASSTLGEGKPQHF.

The rearrangement links TRBV7-2 to TRBJ2-1, with 9 bases fitting TRBD2. Germline CDR1 and CDR2: SGHTA and FQGNSA. The CDR3 has 16 amino acids. The V gene end was trimmed by 1 base and the J gene end by 7 bases; junction bases not matched to a gene: 8. The CDR3 sequence: CASSLVGSGGKNEQFF. The CDR3 DNA reads as TGTGCCAGCAGCTTAGTTGGTAGCGGGGGAAAGAATGAGCAGTTCTTC.

This chain uses TRBV9 with TRBJ2-3, with TRBD2 matching over 8 bases. Trimming at V came to 0 bases and at J to 5 bases, leaving 5 bases not matched to a gene. The length of the CDR3 is 15 residues. Germline V gene lookup returns CDR1 SGDLS and CDR2 YYNGEE. The chain's CDR3 is CASSVGAAGGDTQYF. As DNA, the CDR3 is TGTGCCAGCAGCGTAGGGGCGGCGGGGGGAGATACGCAGTATTTT.

This rearrangement joins TRBV5-1 to TRBJ2-1; 8 bases are shared with TRBD1. Trimming cost V 4 bases and J 5 bases; bases outside gene matches: 5. The CDR3 runs to 14 residues. Germline V lookup: CDR1 SGHRS, CDR2 YFSETQ. CDR3: CASSPGQADNEQFF. The CDR3 region has the DNA TGCGCCAGCAGCCCGGGACAGGCGGACAATGAGCAGTTCTTC.

This chain links TRBV5-4 with TRBJ1-1; D might be TRBD1 (6 bases). The germline V and J ends were trimmed by 0 bases and 2 bases, with 11 bases remaining between them. The CDR3 has 15 amino acids. From germline, CDR1 is SGHNT and CDR2 YYREEE (reference sequence). CDR3 region: CASSLAGGLNTEAFF. For the CDR3, the DNA is TGTGCCAGCAGCTTGGCCGGGGGGCTAAACACTGAAGCTTTCTTT.

Written as DNA, the CDR3 is TGTGCCAGCCCCCCCTGGGACTTAAACATTCAGTACTTC. Translated, it gives CASPPWDLNIQYF. This chain uses TRBV18 with TRBJ2-4; possibly TRBD2 for D (6 bases). Trimming removed 8 bases from V and 6 bases from J, with 14 bases in between. This CDR3 is 13 amino acids long. Looked up from germline, CDR1 is KGHSH and CDR2 is LQKENI. The complete variable domain, with remaining parts taken from reference TRBV18 and TRBJ2-4, reads NAGVMQNPRHLVRRRGQEARLRCSPMKGHSHVYWYRQLPEEGLKFMVYLQKENIIDESGMPKERFSAEFPKEGPSILRIQQVVRGDSAAYFCASPPWDLNIQYFGAGTRLSVL.

The chain has TRBV5-4 and TRBJ2-5; 11 bases map to TRBD2. There are 16 residues in the CDR3. Per the germline V gene, CDR1 is SGHNT and CDR2 is YYREEE (reference sequence). Trimming removed 5 bases from V and 3 bases from J; junction bases left unmatched: 9. CDR3 protein: CASSKAPGLAEETQYF. DNA of the CDR3: TGTGCCAGCAGTAAAGCGCCGGGACTAGCGGAAGAGACCCAGTACTTC. The complete variable domain, with remaining parts taken from reference TRBV5-4 and TRBJ2-5, reads ETGVTQSPTHLIKTRGQQVTLRCSSQSGHNTVSWYQQALGQGPQFIFQYYREEENGRGNFPPRFSGLQFPNYSSELNVNALELDDSALYLCASSKAPGLAEETQYFGPGTRLLVL.

This clone has a single count. V and J are TRBV7-2 and TRBJ2-1; 10 nucleotides agree with TRBD2. J gave up 6 bases and V 5 bases, and 10 bases lay outside the gene matches. The CDR3 spans 16 residues. Germline CDR1 SGHTA, CDR2 FQGNSA. The CDR3: CASSLDSGGAPNEQFF. CDR3 DNA: TGTGCCAGCAGCCTAGACAGCGGGGGGGCGCCCAATGAGCAGTTCTTC.

The chain combines TRBV6-5 with TRBJ1-6; a possible D gene is TRBD1 (5 bases). Germline-derived CDR1 and CDR2 are MNHEY and SVGAGI. CDR3 length: 12 residues. V lost 2 bases, J lost 10 bases, and 6 bases lay in between. CDR3 bases: TGTGCCAGCAGTTACGGGGGGTCACCCCTCCACTTT. Residues: CASSYGGSPLHF.

The genes are TRBV4-1 and TRBJ2-5; 7 nucleotides match TRBD2. V was clipped by 4 bases and J by 2 bases; unmatched bases: 7. CDR3 size: 15 residues. Germline V CDR1 and CDR2: MGHRA, YSYEKL. CDR3 nucleotide sequence: TGCGCCAGCAGCCCAGGGAGGGTAGAACAAGAGACCCAGTACTTC. Translating it yields CASSPGRVEQETQYF.

The V gene is TRBV29-1, the J gene TRBJ2-7; D perhaps matches TRBD1 (6 bases). The CDR3 sequence is 12 residues long. The V gene's germline CDR1 is SQVTM and CDR2 ANQGSEA. V lost 3 bases and J lost 4, with 10 bases in between. This CDR3 is CSVEDRGYEQYF. CDR3 bases: TGCAGCGTTGAGGATAGGGGGTACGAGCAGTACTTC.

This clone was detected a few times. This chain joins TRBV7-6 and TRBJ2-1; TRBD1 agrees at 8 bases. CDR3 length: 12 residues. The ends lost 2 bases at V and 12 bases at J; junction bases unmatched: 3. The germline V gene has CDR1 SGHVS and CDR2 FNYEAQ. The CDR3 protein is CASSLPQGVQFF. In DNA form, the CDR3 reads TGTGCCAGCAGCTTACCACAGGGGGTGCAGTTCTTC.

The rearrangement uses TRBV6-6 and TRBJ2-7; D is possibly TRBD1 (5 bases). Germline CDR1 and CDR2: MNHNY and SVGAGI (reference sequence). The length of the CDR3 is 13 residues. V was trimmed by 5 bases and J by 0 bases, leaving 8 bases between them. The CDR3 DNA is TGTGCCAGCAGTAAGGGGTACTCCTACGAGCAGTACTTC. Amino acids: CASSKGYSYEQYF.